Listed below are T cell receptor beta chains from one sample, sequenced in a study of blood T cell repertoires in COVID-19. TCRdb's copy holds only in-frame clones and misses some; the assay was immunoSEQ multiplex PCR. Found here are 110,000 or so clones, about 90% of them singletons; the top ten hold 4.6%. Sequencing used peripheral blood. Receptors were obtained from a woman in her 50s with acute or convalescent COVID-19. CDR3s include the opening cysteine and the closing phenylalanine or tryptophan. Fields, in order: clone size, J gene, V gene, D gene, CDR3 protein, CDR3 DNA. The D gene is left open where the match is weak. A row's size may be missing; if present it is once, few, many or a size class.

-,TRBJ2-7,TRBV11-2,TRBD1,CASSSLKDRYEQYF,TGTGCCAGCAGCTCCCTCAAGGACAGGTACGAGCAGTACTTC
-,TRBJ2-7,TRBV30,-,CAWIPGVPYEQYF,TGTGCCTGGATTCCAGGGGTCCCCTACGAGCAGTACTTC
-,TRBJ1-5,TRBV27,-,CASSSLLGQPQHF,TGTGCCAGCAGTTCCCTTCTGGGCCAGCCCCAGCATTTT
-,TRBJ1-5,TRBV19,TRBD1,CASRGQGIRQPQHF,TGTGCCAGTAGGGGACAGGGGATTAGACAGCCCCAGCATTTT
-,TRBJ1-2,TRBV10-3,-,CAITTDGDYGYTF,TGTGCCATCACTACGGACGGGGACTATGGCTACACCTTC
-,TRBJ2-3,TRBV6-5,-,CASSYSPGQLTDTQYF,TGTGCCAGCAGTTACTCTCCAGGACAGCTCACAGATACGCAGTATTTT
-,TRBJ1-1,TRBV5-1,-,CASSTQGFEAFF,TGCGCCAGCAGCACCCAGGGGTTTGAAGCTTTCTTT
-,TRBJ2-3,TRBV24-1,-,CATSEGGWADTQYF,TGTGCCACCAGTGAGGGGGGATGGGCAGATACGCAGTATTTT
-,TRBJ2-1,TRBV11-2,TRBD2,CASSPRGLAGGHEQFF,TGTGCCAGCAGCCCAAGGGGACTAGCGGGGGGCCACGAGCAGTTCTTC
-,TRBJ1-2,TRBV2,TRBD1,CASLDRENYGYTF,TGTGCCAGCCTAGACAGGGAGAACTATGGCTACACCTTC
-,TRBJ2-3,TRBV3-1/TRBV3-2,TRBD2,CASSLAGGTDTQYF,TGTGCCAGCAGCCTAGCGGGGGGCACAGATACGCAGTATTTT
-,TRBJ1-2,TRBV28,-,CASSLERGGYTF,TGTGCCAGCAGTTTAGAGAGAGGCGGCTACACCTTC
-,TRBJ1-5,TRBV30,TRBD1,CAWRVGQGINQPQHF,TGTGCCTGGAGGGTAGGACAGGGGATTAATCAGCCCCAGCATTTT
-,TRBJ2-1,TRBV3-1/TRBV3-2,-,CASSQDPLPHNEQFF,TGTGCCAGCAGCCAAGATCCACTCCCCCACAATGAGCAGTTCTTC
-,TRBJ2-5,TRBV5-6,-,CASSLGPLEAQYF,TGTGCCAGCAGCTTGGGCCCTCTTGAGGCCCAGTACTTC
few,TRBJ1-2,TRBV6-5,-,CASSYSGVDGYTF,TGTGCCAGCAGTTACTCAGGGGTTGATGGCTACACCTTC
-,TRBJ2-2,TRBV19,-,CASSPWDKNTGELFF,TGTGCCAGTAGTCCATGGGACAAGAACACCGGGGAGCTGTTTTTT
-,TRBJ2-7,TRBV15,-,CATSNDRQGGEQYF,TGTGCCACCAGCAATGATAGACAGGGAGGCGAGCAGTACTTC
-,TRBJ2-1,TRBV29-1,-,CSVAWQGGEQFF,TGCAGCGTTGCTTGGCAGGGAGGCGAGCAGTTCTTC
-,TRBJ1-2,TRBV4-3,-,CASSQTLGAHYGYTF,TGCGCCAGCAGCCAAACCTTGGGGGCTCACTATGGCTACACCTTC
-,TRBJ1-1,TRBV24-1,-,CATSDSRTEAFF,TGTGCCACCAGCGATTCGAGAACTGAAGCTTTCTTT
-,TRBJ2-1,TRBV6-4,TRBD2,CASSSRGGPYNEQFF,TGTGCCAGCAGCTCCCGCGGGGGGCCCTACAATGAGCAGTTCTTC
once,TRBJ2-5,TRBV7-9,-,CASSRGEVETQYF,TGTGCCAGCAGCCGAGGTGAGGTAGAGACCCAGTACTTC
-,TRBJ1-1,TRBV10-3,-,CAIRTGLNTEAFF,TGTGCCATCAGGACAGGCCTAAACACTGAAGCTTTCTTT
-,TRBJ2-7,TRBV7-9,-,CASSLIDSYEQYF,TGTGCCAGCAGCTTAATTGACAGCTACGAGCAGTACTTC
-,TRBJ1-1,TRBV5-1,-,CASSPQGNQNTEAFF,TGCGCCAGCAGCCCCCAGGGGAATCAGAACACTGAAGCTTTCTTT
-,TRBJ2-4,TRBV7-9,TRBD1,CASRSDRAKNIQYF,TGTGCCAGCAGGTCGGACAGGGCCAAAAACATTCAGTACTTC
-,TRBJ2-7,TRBV9,-,CASSVGGRPYEQYF,TGTGCCAGCAGCGTGGGAGGTCGCCCCTACGAGCAGTACTTC
-,TRBJ1-2,TRBV9,TRBD1,CASSGQGRYGYTF,TGTGCCAGCTCCGGACAGGGAAGGTATGGCTACACCTTC
few,TRBJ2-1,TRBV20-1,TRBD2,CSASPLAGVYNEQFF,TGCAGTGCTAGTCCGCTAGCGGGAGTCTACAATGAGCAGTTCTTC
-,TRBJ1-1,TRBV4-1,TRBD1,CASSQVGTENTEAFF,TGCGCCAGCAGCCAAGTGGGGACAGAAAACACTGAAGCTTTCTTT